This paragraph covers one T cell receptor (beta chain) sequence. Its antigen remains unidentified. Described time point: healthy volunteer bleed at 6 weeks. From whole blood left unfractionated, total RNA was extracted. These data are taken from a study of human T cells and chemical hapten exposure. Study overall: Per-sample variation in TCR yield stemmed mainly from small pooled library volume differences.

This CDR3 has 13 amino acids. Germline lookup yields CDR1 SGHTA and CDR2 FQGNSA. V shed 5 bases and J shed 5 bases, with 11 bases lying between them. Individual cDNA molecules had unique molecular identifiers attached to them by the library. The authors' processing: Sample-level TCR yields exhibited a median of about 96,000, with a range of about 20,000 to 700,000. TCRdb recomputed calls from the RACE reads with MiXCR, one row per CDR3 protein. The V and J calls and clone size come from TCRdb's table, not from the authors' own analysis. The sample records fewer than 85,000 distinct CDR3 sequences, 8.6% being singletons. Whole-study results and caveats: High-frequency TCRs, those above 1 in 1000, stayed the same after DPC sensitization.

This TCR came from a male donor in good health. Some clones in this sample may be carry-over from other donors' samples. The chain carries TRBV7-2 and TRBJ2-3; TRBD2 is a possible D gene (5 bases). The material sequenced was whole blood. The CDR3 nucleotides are TGTGCCAGCAGCCCTGGACTCCTAGATACGCAGTATTTT. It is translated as CASSPGLLDTQYF.